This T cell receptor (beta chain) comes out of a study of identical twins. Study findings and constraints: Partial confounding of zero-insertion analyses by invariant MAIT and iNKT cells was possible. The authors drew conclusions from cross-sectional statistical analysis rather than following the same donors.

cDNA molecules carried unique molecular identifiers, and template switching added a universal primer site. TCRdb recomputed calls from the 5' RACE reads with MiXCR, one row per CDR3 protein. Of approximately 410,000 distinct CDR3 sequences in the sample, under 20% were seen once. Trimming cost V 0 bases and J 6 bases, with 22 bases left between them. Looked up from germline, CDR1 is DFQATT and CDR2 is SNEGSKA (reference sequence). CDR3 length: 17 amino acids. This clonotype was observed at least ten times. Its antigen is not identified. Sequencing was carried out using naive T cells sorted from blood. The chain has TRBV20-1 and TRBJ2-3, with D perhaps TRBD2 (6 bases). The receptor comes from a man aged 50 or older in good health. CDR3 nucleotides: TGCAGTGCTAGAGATCTGGGAACGGGAGATGAATTGGATACGCAGTATTTT. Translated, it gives CSARDLGTGDELDTQYF.